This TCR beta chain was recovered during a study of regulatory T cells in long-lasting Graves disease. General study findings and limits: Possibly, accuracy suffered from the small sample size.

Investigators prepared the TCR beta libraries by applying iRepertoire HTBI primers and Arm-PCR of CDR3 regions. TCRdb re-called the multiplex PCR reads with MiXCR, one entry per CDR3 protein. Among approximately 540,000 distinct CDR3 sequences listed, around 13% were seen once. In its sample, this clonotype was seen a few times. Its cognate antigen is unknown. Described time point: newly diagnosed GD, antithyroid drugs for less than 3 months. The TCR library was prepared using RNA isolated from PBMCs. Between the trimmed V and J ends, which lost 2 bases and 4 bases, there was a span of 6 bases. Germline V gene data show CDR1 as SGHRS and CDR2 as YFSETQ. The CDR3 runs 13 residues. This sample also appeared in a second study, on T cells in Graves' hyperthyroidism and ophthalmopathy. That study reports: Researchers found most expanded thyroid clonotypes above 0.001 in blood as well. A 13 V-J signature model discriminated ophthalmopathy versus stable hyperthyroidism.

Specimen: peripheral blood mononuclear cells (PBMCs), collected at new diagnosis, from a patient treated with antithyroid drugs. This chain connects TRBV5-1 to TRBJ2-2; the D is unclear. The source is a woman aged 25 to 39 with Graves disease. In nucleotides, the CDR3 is TGCGCCAGCAGCTTCGAATTCACCGGGGAGCTGTTTTTT. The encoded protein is CASSFEFTGELFF.